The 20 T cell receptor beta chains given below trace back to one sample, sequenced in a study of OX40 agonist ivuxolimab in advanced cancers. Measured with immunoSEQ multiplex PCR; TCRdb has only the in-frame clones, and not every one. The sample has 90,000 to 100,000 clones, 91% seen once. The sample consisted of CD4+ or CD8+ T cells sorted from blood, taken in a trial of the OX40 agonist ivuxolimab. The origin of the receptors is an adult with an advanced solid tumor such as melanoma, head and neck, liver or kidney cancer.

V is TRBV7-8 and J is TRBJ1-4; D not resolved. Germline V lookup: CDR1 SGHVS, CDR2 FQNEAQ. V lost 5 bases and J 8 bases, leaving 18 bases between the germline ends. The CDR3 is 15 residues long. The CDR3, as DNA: TGTGCCAGCAGCGCCTTTAGTCCGGGTGGGGAAAAACTGTTTTTT. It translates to CASSAFSPGGEKLFF. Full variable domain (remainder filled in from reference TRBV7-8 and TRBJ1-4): GAGVSQSPRYKVAKRGQDVALRCDPISGHVSLFWYQQALGQGPEFLTYFQNEAQLDKSGLPSDRFFAERPEGSVSTLKIQRTQQEDSAVYLCASSAFSPGGEKLFFGSGTQLSVL.

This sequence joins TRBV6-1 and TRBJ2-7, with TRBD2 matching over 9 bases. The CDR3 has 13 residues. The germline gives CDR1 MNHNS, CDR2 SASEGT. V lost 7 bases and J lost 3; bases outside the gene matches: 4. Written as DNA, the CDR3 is TGTGCCAGCACCCAACTAGCGGGCTACGAGCAGTACTTC. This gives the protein CASTQLAGYEQYF.

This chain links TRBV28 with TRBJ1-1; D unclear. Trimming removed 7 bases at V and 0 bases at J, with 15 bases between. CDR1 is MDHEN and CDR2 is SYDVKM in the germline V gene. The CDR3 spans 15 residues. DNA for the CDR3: TGTGCCAGCACTCTCTTACGGAGCATGAACACTGAAGCTTTCTTT. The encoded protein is CASTLLRSMNTEAFF.

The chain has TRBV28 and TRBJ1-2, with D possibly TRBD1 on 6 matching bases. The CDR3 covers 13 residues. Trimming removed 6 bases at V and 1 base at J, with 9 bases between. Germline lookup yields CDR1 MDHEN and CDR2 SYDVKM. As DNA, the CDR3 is TGTGCCAGCAGGAAACAGGGTAACTATGGCTACACCTTC. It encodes CASRKQGNYGYTF.

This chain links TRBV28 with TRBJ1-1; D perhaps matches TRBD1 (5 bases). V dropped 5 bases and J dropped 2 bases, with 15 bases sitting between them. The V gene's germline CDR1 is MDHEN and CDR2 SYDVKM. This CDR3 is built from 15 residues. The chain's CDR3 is CASSLPGTANTEAFF. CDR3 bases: TGTGCCAGCAGTCTCCCCGGGACCGCCAACACTGAAGCTTTCTTT.

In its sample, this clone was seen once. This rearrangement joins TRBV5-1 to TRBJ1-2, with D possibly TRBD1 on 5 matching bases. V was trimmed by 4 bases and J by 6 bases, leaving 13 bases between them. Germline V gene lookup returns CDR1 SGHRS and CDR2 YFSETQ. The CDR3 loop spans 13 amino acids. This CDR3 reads CASSRGAEDGYTF. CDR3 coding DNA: TGCGCCAGCAGCCGAGGGGCGGAAGATGGCTACACCTTC.

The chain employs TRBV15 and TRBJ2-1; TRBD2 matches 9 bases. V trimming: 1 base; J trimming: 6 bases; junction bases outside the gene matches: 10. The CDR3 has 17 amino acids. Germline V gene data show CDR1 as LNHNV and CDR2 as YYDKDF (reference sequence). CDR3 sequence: CATSRARLAGRPNEQFF. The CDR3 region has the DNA TGTGCCACCAGCAGAGCCCGCCTAGCGGGGAGGCCCAATGAGCAGTTCTTC.

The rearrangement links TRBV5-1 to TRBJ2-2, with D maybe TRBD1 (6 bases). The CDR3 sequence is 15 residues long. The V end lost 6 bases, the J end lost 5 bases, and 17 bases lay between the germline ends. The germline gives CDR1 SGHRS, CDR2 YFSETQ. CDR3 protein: CASTSSGTPTGELFF. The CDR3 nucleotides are TGCGCCAGCACCTCCTCTGGGACACCGACCGGGGAGCTGTTTTTT.

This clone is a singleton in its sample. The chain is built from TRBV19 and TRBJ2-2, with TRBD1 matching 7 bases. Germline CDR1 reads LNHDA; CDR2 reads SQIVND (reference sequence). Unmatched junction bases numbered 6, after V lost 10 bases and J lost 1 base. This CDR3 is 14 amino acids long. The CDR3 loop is CATRTGMNTGELFF. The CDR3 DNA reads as TGTGCCACCCGGACAGGCATGAACACCGGGGAGCTGTTTTTT.

The CDR3 protein is CASSWTSGLNEQFF. The CDR3 DNA follows: TGTGCCAGCAGTTGGACTAGCGGGCTTAATGAGCAGTTCTTC. The chain has TRBV27 and TRBJ2-1; 11 bases line up with TRBD2. V dropped 4 bases and J dropped 7; count of bases not matched to a gene: 3. The CDR3 covers 14 residues. Germline V gene data show CDR1 as MNHEY and CDR2 as SMNVEV (reference sequence).

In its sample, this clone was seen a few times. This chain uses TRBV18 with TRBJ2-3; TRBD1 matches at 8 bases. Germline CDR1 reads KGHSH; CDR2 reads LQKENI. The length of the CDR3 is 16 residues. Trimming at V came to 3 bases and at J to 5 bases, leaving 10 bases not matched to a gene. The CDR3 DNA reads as TGTGCCAGCTCACCCCCGACAGGGGAAGGGAGAGATACGCAGTATTTT. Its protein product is CASSPPTGEGRDTQYF.

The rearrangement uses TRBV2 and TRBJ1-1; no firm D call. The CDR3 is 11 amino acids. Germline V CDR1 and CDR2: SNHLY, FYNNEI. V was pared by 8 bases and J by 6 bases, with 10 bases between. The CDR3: CASPGGAEAFF. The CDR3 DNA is TGTGCCAGCCCGGGAGGCGCTGAAGCTTTCTTT.

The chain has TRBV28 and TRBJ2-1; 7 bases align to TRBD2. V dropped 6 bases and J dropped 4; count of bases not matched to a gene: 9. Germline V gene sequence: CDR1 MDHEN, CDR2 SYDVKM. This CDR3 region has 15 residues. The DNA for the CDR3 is TGTGCCAGCAGCCGCGGGAGTCGGGTTTACAATGAGCAGTTCTTC. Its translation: CASSRGSRVYNEQFF.

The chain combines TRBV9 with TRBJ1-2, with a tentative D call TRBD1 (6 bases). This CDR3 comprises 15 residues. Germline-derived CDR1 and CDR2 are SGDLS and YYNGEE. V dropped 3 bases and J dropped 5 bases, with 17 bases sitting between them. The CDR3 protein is CASSAGTSSRYGYTF. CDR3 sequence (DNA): TGTGCCAGCAGCGCCGGGACATCCTCAAGGTATGGCTACACCTTC.

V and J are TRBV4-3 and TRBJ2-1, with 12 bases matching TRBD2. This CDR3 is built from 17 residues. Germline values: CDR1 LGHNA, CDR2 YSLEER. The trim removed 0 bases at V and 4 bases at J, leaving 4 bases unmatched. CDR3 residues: CASSQDGGTSGYNEQFF. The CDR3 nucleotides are TGCGCCAGCAGCCAAGATGGGGGGACTAGCGGGTACAATGAGCAGTTCTTC.

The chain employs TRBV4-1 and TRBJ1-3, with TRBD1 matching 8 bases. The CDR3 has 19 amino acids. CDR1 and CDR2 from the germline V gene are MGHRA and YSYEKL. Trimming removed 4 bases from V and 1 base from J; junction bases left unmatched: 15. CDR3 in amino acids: CASSRGLVSDRASGNTIYF. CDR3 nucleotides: TGCGCCAGCAGCCGGGGGTTGGTTTCGGACAGGGCATCTGGAAACACCATATATTTT.

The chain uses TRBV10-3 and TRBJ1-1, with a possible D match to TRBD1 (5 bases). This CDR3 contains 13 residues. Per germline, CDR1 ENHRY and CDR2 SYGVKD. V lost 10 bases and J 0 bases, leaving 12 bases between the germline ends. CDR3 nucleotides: TGTGCCACCCTCGGGGGGGTGAACACTGAAGCTTTCTTT. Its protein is CATLGGVNTEAFF.

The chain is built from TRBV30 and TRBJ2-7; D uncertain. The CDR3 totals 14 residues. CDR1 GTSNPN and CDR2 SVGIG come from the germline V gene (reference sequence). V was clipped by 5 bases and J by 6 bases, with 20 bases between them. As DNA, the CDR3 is TGTGCCTGGGCCGCTAGAGCCAGGTTTCGCGAGCAGTACTTC. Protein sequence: CAWAARARFREQYF.

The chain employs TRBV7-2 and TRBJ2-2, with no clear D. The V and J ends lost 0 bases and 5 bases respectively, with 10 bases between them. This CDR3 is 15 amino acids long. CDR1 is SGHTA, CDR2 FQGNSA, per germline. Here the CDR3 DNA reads TGTGCCAGCAGCTTAGCCCCGGTGGGAACCGGGGAGCTGTTTTTT. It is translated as CASSLAPVGTGELFF.

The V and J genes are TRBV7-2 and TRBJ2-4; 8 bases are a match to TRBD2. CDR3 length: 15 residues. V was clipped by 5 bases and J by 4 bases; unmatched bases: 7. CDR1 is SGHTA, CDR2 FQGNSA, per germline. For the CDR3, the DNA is TGTGCCAGCAGCCGACAACTAGCGGTTAAAAACATTCAGTACTTC. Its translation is CASSRQLAVKNIQYF. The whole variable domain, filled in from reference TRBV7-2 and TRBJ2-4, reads GAGVSQSPSNKVTEKGKDVELRCDPISGHTALYWYRQSLGQGLEFLIYFQGNSAPDKSGLPSDRFSAERTGGSVSTLTIQRTQQEDSAVYLCASSRQLAVKNIQYFGAGTRLSVL.